The source of this T cell receptor beta chain is a study of T cells expressing NK-cell markers. The wider study: It was sorted CD3+CD56-NKG2C+, CD3+CD56+NKG2C- and CD3+CD56+NKG2C+ T cells that provided the TCR beta repertoires.

Notes on the study in general: Specificity for HCMV among expanded NKG2C+ T cell clones was not established. Of the CD8+ T cells in roughly 6 donors, roughly 1.0-7.5% belonged to dominant NKG2C+ clonotypes.

With regard to this clonotype: What it recognizes is unknown.

5'RACE template switching built TCR beta cDNA with unique molecular identifiers. TCRdb reworked the 5' RACE reads into one entry per CDR3 protein, no DNA. The sample totals about 260,000 distinct CDR3 sequences. CDR3 length equals 16 residues. Looked up from germline, CDR1 is MRHNA and CDR2 is SNTAGT. The sample comprised blood T cells: a sorted CD56 or NKG2C T cell subset, CD4+ or CD8+ T cells, or bulk PBMC T cells (not recorded which). This TCR derives from a man between 18 and 29 years old in good health. The gene calls are TRBV6-4 and TRBJ2-1; the D call from TCRdb, TRBD2, cannot be confirmed without DNA. CDR3 loop: CASSDSQTSAYNEQFF.